One and the same sample provided the 5 T cell receptor beta chains below, sequenced in a study of control samples from healthy donors and cancer patients. Sequenced by immunoSEQ multiplex PCR; TCRdb stores in-frame clones only, minus some. The sample comprises about 75,000 clones, around 94% of which are singletons, and under 7.5% rests with the top ten. Sequenced sample: blood. The receptors were sampled from a middle-aged woman in good health.

The table lists this clone with a count of one. The chain links TRBV6-5 to TRBJ1-5; the D is unclear. The germline V and J ends were trimmed by 0 bases and 11 bases, with 11 bases remaining between them. From germline, CDR1 is MNHEY and CDR2 SVGAGI. This CDR3 contains 13 residues. CDR3: CASSYSITQSQHF. The CDR3 DNA is TGTGCCAGCAGTTACTCGATTACCCAATCCCAGCATTTT.

This clone was observed once. The chain joins TRBV7-6 to TRBJ2-5; D uncertain. The CDR3 is made up of 15 amino acids. Germline lookup yields CDR1 SGHVS and CDR2 FNYEAQ. V gave up 1 base and J gave up 4 bases, with 13 bases separating them. The CDR3 sequence: CASSLVLPHLETQYF. In DNA form, the CDR3 reads TGTGCCAGCAGCTTAGTTCTTCCCCACTTAGAGACCCAGTACTTC.

The chain recombines TRBV2 with TRBJ1-1, with D tentatively TRBD1 (6 bases). V shed 8 bases and J shed 6 bases, with 10 bases lying between them. There are 11 residues in the CDR3. Germline CDR1 SNHLY, CDR2 FYNNEI. CDR3 amino acids: CASGQGSEAFF. The CDR3 bases are TGTGCCAGCGGGCAGGGGTCTGAAGCTTTCTTT. Full variable domain (outside the CDR3, taken from reference TRBV2 and TRBJ1-1): EPEVTQTPSHQVTQMGQEVILRCVPISNHLYFYWYRQILGQKVEFLVSFYNNEISEKSEIFDDQFSVERPDGSNFTLKIRSTKLEDSAMYFCASGQGSEAFFGQGTRLTVV.

The chain links TRBV19 to TRBJ1-6; 10 bases are shared with TRBD1. The germline gives CDR1 LNHDA, CDR2 SQIVND (reference sequence). The V segment lost 5 bases and the J segment 7 bases; nucleotides outside the gene matches: 11. The CDR3 loop spans 17 amino acids. In nucleotides, the CDR3 is TGTGCCAGTAGTCGAAGAGACGGGGGACAGGGGAATTCACCCCTCCACTTT. It translates to CASSRRDGGQGNSPLHF.

The CDR3 loop is CASSLAVWGARETQYF. CDR3 sequence (DNA): TGTGCCAGCAGCTTGGCGGTATGGGGGGCTAGAGAGACCCAGTACTTC. V gene TRBV7-6 combines with J gene TRBJ2-5; D is possibly TRBD1 or TRBD2 (6 bases each). This CDR3 comprises 16 residues. Per germline, CDR1 SGHVS and CDR2 FNYEAQ. V dropped 3 bases and J dropped 4 bases, with 18 bases sitting between them.